The T cell receptor (beta chain) under discussion was sequenced for a study of response to subunit inactivated influenza vaccine. TCRdb reprocessed the RT-PCR reads via MiXCR and lists one record per CDR3 protein. This table has about 800,000 distinct CDR3 sequences, around 21% appearing once. This clonotype was found a few times. The antigen is not known. This CDR3 has 14 residues. Germline CDR1 and CDR2: LGHNA and YSLEER. Trimming took off 8 bases at V and 6 bases at J, with 16 bases between the two ends. Study results and limitations: It was suggested by the authors that few new T cells are recruited by each seasonal influenza vaccination.

This receptor was identified in a man between 45 and 60 years old who received an inactivated influenza vaccine. The sample in question was PBMCs from blood, obtained 4 to 6 days after vaccination. The chain joins TRBV4-3 to TRBJ2-2; D perhaps matches TRBD2 (6 bases). CDR3 sequence: CASRGTLFPGELFF. As DNA, the CDR3 is TGCGCCAGCCGGGGGACTCTCTTTCCCGGGGAGCTGTTTTTT.